This T cell receptor (beta chain) was retrieved from a study of control samples from healthy donors and cancer patients (dated by TCRdb to 2018 to 2020). Comment on this clone: What antigen it recognizes has not been identified. No quality values exist for individual bases; no much larger clone is one base distant.

To prepare the library, the immunoSEQ multiplex PCR assay was applied. In its TCRdb copy, this immuneACCESS table keeps in-frame sequences only and misses some clones. Where compared with another copy, unresolved V genes explain less than half of these, and the others have no known cause. This sample lists 75,000 to 100,000 clones; 88% were detected once. The ten largest clones take up less than 15% of the sample. The sample comprised blood. This TCR derives from a man aged 30 to 39 in good health.

The bases read TGTGCCAGCACCGAACAGTCTAGCGTTGAGCACGAGCAGTACTTC. It specifies CASTEQSSVEHEQYF. The chain was built from TRBV7-9 and TRBJ2-7, with a tentative D gene TRBD2 over 6 matching bases. CDR1 SEHNR and CDR2 FQNEAQ are derived from the germline V gene (reference sequence). V loses 7 bases of germline sequence and J loses 5 bases, and the interval between the two ends is 21 bases. The CDR3 covers 15 residues, taking in both the cysteine and the phenylalanine. Just the 45-base CDR3 DNA is kept, in frame starting at base 1.